This entry lists 4 T cell receptor beta chains sequenced from one sample in a study of technical replicates of blood from a handful of donors. TCRdb's copy holds only in-frame clones and misses some; the assay was immunoSEQ multiplex PCR. The sample includes more than 45,000 clones, 91% of them seen just once. Sequencing was carried out using PBMCs. Every receptor here comes from a human donor in good health. Some clones in this sample may be carry-over from other donors' samples.

The chain employs TRBV7-2 and TRBJ2-1, with D possibly TRBD2 on 6 matching bases. V was clipped by 4 bases and J by 12 bases, with 13 bases between them. There are 12 residues in the CDR3. The germline gives CDR1 SGHTA, CDR2 FQGNSA. CDR3 sequence reads: CASSYPGRLQFF. The DNA for the CDR3 is TGTGCCAGCAGCTACCCCGGGAGATTGCAGTTCTTC.

The rearrangement uses TRBV27 and TRBJ2-2, with D possibly matching TRBD1 (6 bases). The CDR3 consists of 12 residues. Germline V lookup: CDR1 MNHEY, CDR2 SMNVEV (reference sequence). Trimming shortened V by 6 bases and J by 8 bases, and 10 bases separated the two germline ends. The CDR3: CASRWGLGELFF. The CDR3 DNA is TGTGCCAGCAGATGGGGGCTAGGGGAGCTGTTTTTT.

The CDR3, as DNA: TGTGCCAGCAGCTTAGTGGGGGAGGCTGGAAACACCATATATTTT. It codes for CASSLVGEAGNTIYF. This chain joins TRBV7-2 and TRBJ1-3, with TRBD1 as a possible D gene (5 bases). The CDR3 consists of 15 residues. Germline-derived CDR1 and CDR2 are SGHTA and FQGNSA. V lost 1 base to trimming and J lost 2 bases, with 9 bases between them.

This clone was observed once. The chain combines TRBV30 with TRBJ2-3; D may be TRBD2 (5 bases). Germline CDR1 is GTSNPN and CDR2 is SVGIG (reference sequence). V lost 4 bases and J 8 bases, leaving 19 bases between the germline ends. This CDR3 spans 14 amino acids. CDR3 in DNA: TGTGCCTGGATGGGTGGGAGCCGGGGTGGTACGCAGTATTTT. The encoded protein is CAWMGGSRGGTQYF.